Sequencing of this TCR beta chain was carried out in a study of OX40 agonist ivuxolimab in advanced cancers. The CDR3 spans 15 residues. Looked up from germline, CDR1 is SEHNR and CDR2 is FQNEAQ (reference sequence). Between the trimmed V and J ends, which lost 3 bases and 1 base, there was a span of 12 bases. Clones were read by immunoSEQ multiplex PCR, and TCRdb kept only the in-frame ones, dropping some. The data hold around 50,000 clones, with 90% to 95% observed a single time. This specimen was CD4+ or CD8+ T cells sorted from blood, taken in a trial of the OX40 agonist ivuxolimab. This TCR derives from an adult with an advanced solid tumor such as melanoma, head and neck, liver or kidney cancer. The chain is built from TRBV7-9 and TRBJ1-2; D ambiguous. Here the CDR3 reads CASSLGTQVNYGYTF. Written as DNA, the CDR3 is TGTGCCAGCAGCTTGGGAACCCAGGTTAACTATGGCTACACCTTC.